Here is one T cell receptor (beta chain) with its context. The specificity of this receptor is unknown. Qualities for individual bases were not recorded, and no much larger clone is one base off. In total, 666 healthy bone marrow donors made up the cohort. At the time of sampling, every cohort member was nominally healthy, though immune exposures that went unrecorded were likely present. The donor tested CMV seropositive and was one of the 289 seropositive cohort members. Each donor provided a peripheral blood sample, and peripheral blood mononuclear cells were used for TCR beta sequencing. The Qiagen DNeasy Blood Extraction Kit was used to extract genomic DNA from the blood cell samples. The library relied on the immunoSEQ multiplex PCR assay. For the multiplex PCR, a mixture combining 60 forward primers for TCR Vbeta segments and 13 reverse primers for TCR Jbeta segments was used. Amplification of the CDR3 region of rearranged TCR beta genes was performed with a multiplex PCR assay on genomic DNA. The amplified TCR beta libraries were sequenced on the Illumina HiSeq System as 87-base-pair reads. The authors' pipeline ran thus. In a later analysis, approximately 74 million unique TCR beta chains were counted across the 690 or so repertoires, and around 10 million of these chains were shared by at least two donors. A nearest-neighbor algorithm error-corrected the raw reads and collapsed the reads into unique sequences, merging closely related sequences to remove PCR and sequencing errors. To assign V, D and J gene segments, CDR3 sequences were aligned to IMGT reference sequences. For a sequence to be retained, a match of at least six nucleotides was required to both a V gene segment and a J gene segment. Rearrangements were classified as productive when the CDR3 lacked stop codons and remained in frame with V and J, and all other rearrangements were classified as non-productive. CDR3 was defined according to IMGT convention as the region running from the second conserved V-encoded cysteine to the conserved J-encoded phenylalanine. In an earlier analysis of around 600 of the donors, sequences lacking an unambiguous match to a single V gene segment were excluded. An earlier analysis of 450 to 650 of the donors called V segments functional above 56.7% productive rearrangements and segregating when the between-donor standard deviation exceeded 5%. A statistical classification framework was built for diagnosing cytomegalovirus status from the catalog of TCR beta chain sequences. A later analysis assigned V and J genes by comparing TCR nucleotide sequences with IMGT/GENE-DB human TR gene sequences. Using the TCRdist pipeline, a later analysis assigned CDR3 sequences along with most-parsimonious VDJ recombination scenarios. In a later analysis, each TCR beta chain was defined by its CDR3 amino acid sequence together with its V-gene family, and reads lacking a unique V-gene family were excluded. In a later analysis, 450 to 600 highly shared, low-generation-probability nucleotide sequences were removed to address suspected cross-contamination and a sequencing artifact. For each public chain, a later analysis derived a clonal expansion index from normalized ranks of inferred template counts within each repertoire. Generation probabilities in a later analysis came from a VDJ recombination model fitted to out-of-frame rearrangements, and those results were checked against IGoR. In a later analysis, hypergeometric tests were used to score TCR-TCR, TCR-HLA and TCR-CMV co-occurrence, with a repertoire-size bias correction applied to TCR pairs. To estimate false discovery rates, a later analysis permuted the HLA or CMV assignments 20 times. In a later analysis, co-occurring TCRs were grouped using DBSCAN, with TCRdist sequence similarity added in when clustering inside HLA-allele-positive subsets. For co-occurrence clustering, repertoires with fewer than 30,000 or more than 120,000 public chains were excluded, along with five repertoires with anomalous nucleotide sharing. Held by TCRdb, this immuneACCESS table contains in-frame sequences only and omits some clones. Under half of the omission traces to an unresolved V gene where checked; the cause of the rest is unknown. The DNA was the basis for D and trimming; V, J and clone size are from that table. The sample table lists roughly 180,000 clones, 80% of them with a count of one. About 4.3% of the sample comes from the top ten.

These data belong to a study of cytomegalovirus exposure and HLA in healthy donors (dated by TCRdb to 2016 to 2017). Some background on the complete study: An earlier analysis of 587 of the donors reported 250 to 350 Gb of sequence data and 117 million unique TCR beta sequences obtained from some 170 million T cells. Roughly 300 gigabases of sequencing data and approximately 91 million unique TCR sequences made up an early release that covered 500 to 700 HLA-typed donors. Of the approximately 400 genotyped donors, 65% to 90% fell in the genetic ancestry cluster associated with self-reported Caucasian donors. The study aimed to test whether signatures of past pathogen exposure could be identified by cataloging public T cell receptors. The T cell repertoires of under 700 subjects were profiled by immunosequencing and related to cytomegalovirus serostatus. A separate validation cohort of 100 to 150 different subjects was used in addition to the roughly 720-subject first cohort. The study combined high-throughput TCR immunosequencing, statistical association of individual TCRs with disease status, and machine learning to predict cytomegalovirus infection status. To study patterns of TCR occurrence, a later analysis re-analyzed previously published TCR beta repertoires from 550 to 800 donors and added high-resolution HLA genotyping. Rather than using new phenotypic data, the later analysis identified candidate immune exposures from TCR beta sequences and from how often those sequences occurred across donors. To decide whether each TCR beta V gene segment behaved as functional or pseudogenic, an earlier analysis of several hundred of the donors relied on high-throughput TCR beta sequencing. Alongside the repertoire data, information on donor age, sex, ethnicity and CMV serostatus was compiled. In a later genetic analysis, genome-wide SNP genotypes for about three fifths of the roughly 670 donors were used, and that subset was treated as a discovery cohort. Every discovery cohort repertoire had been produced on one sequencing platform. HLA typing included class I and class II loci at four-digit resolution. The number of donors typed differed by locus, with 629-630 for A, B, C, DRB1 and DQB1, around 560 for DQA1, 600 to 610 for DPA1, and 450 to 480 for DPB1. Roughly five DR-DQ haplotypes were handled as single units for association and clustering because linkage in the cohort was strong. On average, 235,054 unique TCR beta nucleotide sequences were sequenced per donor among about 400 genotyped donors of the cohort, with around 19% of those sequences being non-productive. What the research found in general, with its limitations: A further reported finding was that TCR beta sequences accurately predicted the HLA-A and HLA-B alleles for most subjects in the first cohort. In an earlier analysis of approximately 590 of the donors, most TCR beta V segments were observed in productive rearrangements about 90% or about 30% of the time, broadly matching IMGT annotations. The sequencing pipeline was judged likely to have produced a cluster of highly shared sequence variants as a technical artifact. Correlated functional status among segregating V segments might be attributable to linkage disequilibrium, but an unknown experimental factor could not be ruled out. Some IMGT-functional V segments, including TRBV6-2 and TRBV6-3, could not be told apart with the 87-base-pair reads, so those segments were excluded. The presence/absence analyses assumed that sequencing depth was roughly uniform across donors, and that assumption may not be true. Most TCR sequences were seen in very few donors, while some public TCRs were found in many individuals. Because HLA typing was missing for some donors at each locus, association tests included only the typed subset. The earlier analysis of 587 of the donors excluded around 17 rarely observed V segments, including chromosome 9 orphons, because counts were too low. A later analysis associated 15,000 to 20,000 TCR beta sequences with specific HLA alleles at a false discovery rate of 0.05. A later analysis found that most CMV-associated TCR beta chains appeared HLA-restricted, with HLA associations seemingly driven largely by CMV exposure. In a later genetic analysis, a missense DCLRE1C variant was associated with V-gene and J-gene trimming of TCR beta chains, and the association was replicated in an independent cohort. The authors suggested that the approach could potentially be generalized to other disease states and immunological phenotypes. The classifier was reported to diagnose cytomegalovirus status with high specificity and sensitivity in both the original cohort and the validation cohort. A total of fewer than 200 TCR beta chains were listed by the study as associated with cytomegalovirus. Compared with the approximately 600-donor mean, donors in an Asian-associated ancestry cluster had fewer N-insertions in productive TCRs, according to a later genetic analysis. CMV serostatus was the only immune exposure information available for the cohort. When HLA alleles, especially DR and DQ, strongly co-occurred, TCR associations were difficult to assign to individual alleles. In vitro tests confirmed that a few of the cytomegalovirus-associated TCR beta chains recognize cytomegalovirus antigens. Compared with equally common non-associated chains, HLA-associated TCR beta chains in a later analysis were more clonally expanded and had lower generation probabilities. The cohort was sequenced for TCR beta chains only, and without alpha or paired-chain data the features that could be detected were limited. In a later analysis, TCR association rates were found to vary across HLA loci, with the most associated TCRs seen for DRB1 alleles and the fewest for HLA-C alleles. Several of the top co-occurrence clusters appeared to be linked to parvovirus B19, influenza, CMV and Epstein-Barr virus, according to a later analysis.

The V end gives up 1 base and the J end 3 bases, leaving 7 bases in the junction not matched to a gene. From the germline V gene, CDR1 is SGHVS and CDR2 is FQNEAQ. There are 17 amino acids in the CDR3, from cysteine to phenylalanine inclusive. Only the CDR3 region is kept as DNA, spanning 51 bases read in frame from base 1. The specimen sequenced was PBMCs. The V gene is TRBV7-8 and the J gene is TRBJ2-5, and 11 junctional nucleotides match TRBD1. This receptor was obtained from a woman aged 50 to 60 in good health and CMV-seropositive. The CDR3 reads CASSLVGTGGVEETQYF. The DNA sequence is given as TGTGCCAGCAGCTTAGTCGGGACAGGGGGTGTGGAAGAGACCCAGTACTTC.